These T cell receptor beta chains were read from a single sample in a study of low-dose radiotherapy and immunotherapy resistance in tumors. TCRdb re-called the reads with MiXCR, one entry per CDR3 protein. The repertoire holds 45,000 or so distinct CDR3 sequences, with 25% as singletons. This specimen was PBMCs, taken after low-dose radiotherapy plus immunotherapy. Every receptor here comes from a male donor with prostate cancer. The CDR3 runs from the conserved cysteine through the conserved F or W. Fields, in order: V gene, CDR3 protein.

V gene: TRBV20-1; CDR3 protein: CSATEGGYGYTF
V gene: TRBV27; CDR3 protein: CASSVQGANSYEQYF
V gene: TRBV2; CDR3 protein: CASSGRLTVGNTIYF
V gene: TRBV6-8; CDR3 protein: CASSRLLDQGEQYF
V gene: TRBV12-2; CDR3 protein: CASRLAPGQGRGTEAFF
V gene: TRBV6-1; CDR3 protein: CASSLDGTSGNTIYF
V gene: TRBV9; CDR3 protein: CASSVGALGGNEQFF
V gene: TRBV7-9; CDR3 protein: CASSLGLAEYNEQFF
V gene: TRBV19; CDR3 protein: CASSGARQNYGYTF
V gene: TRBV20-1; CDR3 protein: CSASDGRGASYNEQFF
V gene: TRBV5-1; CDR3 protein: CASSLGSDGYTF
V gene: TRBV5-1; CDR3 protein: CASSPGTGPNYGYTF
V gene: TRBV6-2/TRBV6-3; CDR3 protein: CASSLGPQIDTQYF
V gene: TRBV6-6; CDR3 protein: CASSYPGELFF
V gene: TRBV5-1; CDR3 protein: CASSPGLAGAVYNEQFF
V gene: TRBV6-1; CDR3 protein: CASSENRGGSGRELFF
V gene: TRBV29-1; CDR3 protein: CSVRRGIGTDTQYF
V gene: TRBV13; CDR3 protein: CASSIGQLIYNEQFF
V gene: TRBV7-6; CDR3 protein: CASSSPPPDLSHEQYF
V gene: TRBV20-1; CDR3 protein: CSARVTGGPDTQYF
V gene: TRBV10-3; CDR3 protein: CATLAGESYNEQFF
V gene: TRBV27; CDR3 protein: CASSLSWSGETQYF
V gene: TRBV28; CDR3 protein: CASSSDWAGYGYTF
V gene: TRBV14; CDR3 protein: CASSPRPRGTDTQYF
V gene: TRBV27; CDR3 protein: CASSLKTGTGLRETQYF
V gene: TRBV27; CDR3 protein: CASSQTGTPVTRELFF
V gene: TRBV2; CDR3 protein: CASSGRTSGRAEQYF
V gene: TRBV25-1; CDR3 protein: CASSESGTSNEQFF
V gene: TRBV5-1; CDR3 protein: CASSYDQSTDTQYF
V gene: TRBV27; CDR3 protein: CASSSSVGAGNSPLHF
V gene: TRBV28; CDR3 protein: CASRPGGGTEKLFF
V gene: TRBV4-1; CDR3 protein: CASSQVSASPYNEQFF
V gene: TRBV5-4; CDR3 protein: CASTRTDSHEQYF
V gene: TRBV5-6; CDR3 protein: CASSSVGSSYEQYF
V gene: TRBV2; CDR3 protein: CASTLNQRVDF
V gene: TRBV7-9; CDR3 protein: CASSAVTSPGELFF
V gene: TRBV9; CDR3 protein: CASSLPRGHEQFF
V gene: TRBV6-5; CDR3 protein: CAIPGPSPYEQYF
V gene: TRBV6-2/TRBV6-3; CDR3 protein: CASSYWDRDSYEQYF
V gene: TRBV10-3; CDR3 protein: CAISEAGRGREAYGYTF
V gene: TRBV5-1; CDR3 protein: CASSLGWGSINSPLHF
V gene: TRBV9; CDR3 protein: CASSVATREPQETQYF
V gene: TRBV5-4; CDR3 protein: CASSFFSGGGGQETQYF
V gene: TRBV10-2; CDR3 protein: CASSNTNLLGYEQYF